Here is one T cell receptor beta chain with its context. Its antigen is undetermined. Assay: immunoSEQ multiplex PCR; the TCRdb copy retains only in-frame clones and omits some. The data hold just over 60,000 clones, with about 70% observed a single time. The sample comes from a study of T cell responses to AZD1222 COVID-19 vaccine. Study-wide results and limits: White British people made up most donors, females outnumbered males, and clonal diversity was possibly underestimated. The peak T cell response came first, and repertoires were sampled only after it. Unmutated regions of variants are reportedly targeted by nearly half of spike-specific TCRs. Baseline testing showed seropositivity in only a handful of AZD1222 recipients.

CDR3 length equals 13 residues. Deletions cut 11 bases from V and 4 bases from J, with 17 bases between. CDR1 MNHNY and CDR2 SVGAGI come from the germline V gene (reference sequence). The sample consisted of peripheral blood, taken on day 0 of AZD1222 vaccination. The chain uses TRBV6-6 and TRBJ2-5, with TRBD1 as a possible D gene (5 bases). The origin of this receptor is an adult in good health. The CDR3 loop is CAGSRERGETQYF. The CDR3 bases are TGTGCCGGATCCAGGGAAAGGGGAGAGACCCAGTACTTC.